The source of this T cell receptor beta chain is a study of blood T cell repertoires in COVID-19. The study recruited people aged roughly 18 to 100 years across around 24 US areas. Germline loops: CDR1 LNHDA, CDR2 SQIVND (reference sequence). Trimming took off 3 bases at V and 7 bases at J, with 12 bases between the two ends. The CDR3 contains 13 residues. Generated by immunoSEQ multiplex PCR, the TCRdb table keeps only in-frame clones and is missing some. The table lists approximately 310,000 clones, around 86% of them singletons, with approximately 5.5% in the top ten. The TCR was taken from a man aged 55 to 70 who had recovered from COVID-19. This chain uses TRBV19 with TRBJ1-2; D is unclear. The sequenced material came from PBMCs or T cells enriched from blood (not recorded which). CDR3 protein: CASSIIPGTGYTF. The CDR3 region has the DNA TGTGCCAGTAGTATTATCCCAGGAACTGGCTACACCTTC.